The clone carrying this T cell receptor (beta chain) was counted many times. This specimen comes from a study of T cells in tumors after PD-1 blockade. The germline V and J ends were trimmed by 2 bases and 1 base, with 12 bases remaining between them. CDR1 and CDR2 (germline): SGHVS, FQNEAQ. The length of the CDR3 is 16 residues. Method: immunoSEQ multiplex PCR; TCRdb's copy keeps in-frame clones and lacks some. Here the sample spans around 35,000 clones, roughly 76% being singletons. The V gene is TRBV7-8, the J gene TRBJ2-4; a possible D gene is TRBD2 (6 bases). Sequences were derived from PBMCs, sampled after anti-PD-1 treatment. The sequence came from a human donor with basal cell carcinoma. This chain's CDR3 is CASSLSRGIAKNIQYF. The CDR3 DNA follows: TGTGCCAGCAGCTTATCTCGCGGGATTGCCAAAAACATTCAGTACTTC.